A selection of T cell receptor beta chains follows, all from one sample in a study of blood T cell repertoires in COVID-19. Produced via immunoSEQ multiplex PCR; TCRdb's table is partial and in-frame only. The table lists 200,000 to 250,000 clones, just over 85% of them singletons. What was sequenced was peripheral blood. The source of these receptors is a man aged 50 to 60 with COVID-19, enrolled during active disease. CDR3s include the opening cysteine and the closing phenylalanine or tryptophan. Each record gives: clone size, V gene, CDR3 protein. Clone size, where shown, is once, few, many, or a class for clones that have expanded.

>.|TRBV6-5
CASLLRSEQYF
>.|TRBV9
CASSLTGFTEAFF
>.|TRBV5-8
CASSETGYQETQYF
>.|TRBV3-1/TRBV3-2
CASSQAGGWGTEAFF
>.|TRBV10-3
CAISESTRSYGYTF
>.|TRBV12-3/TRBV12-4
CASSSPGKDIQYF
>.|TRBV24-1
CATTPTSGGADEQFF
>.|TRBV7-9
CASGPAGNSPLHF
>.|TRBV9
CASSFGQGYEQYF
>.|TRBV19
CASSIDPRPGQGAMTNGYTF
>.|TRBV24-1
CATSSSSRGDYNEQFF
>.|TRBV6-1
CASSEKPGLVPNEQFF
>once|TRBV6-6
CASSFGQGGSYEQYF
>.|TRBV7-3
CASSFVGADTQYF
>.|TRBV5-4
CASSLGVSGTDYGYTF
>once|TRBV4-1
CASSQVTSGRGLEYF
>once|TRBV6-5
CASSYSQGRSYEQYF
>.|TRBV5-4
CASSLQRDSPLHF
>.|TRBV24-1
CATRRDRKSGRALTDTQYF
>.|TRBV2
CASSLGRNEQFF
>.|TRBV5-5
CASSGGRGTNEKLFF
>.|TRBV5-1
CASSPGLGGTEAFF
>.|TRBV9
CASSVGGRLNTGELFF
>.|TRBV27
CASRVPTKYF
>.|TRBV6-2/TRBV6-3
CASSPQGFGYTF
>few|TRBV18
CASSPLVGQKENTEAFF
>.|TRBV10-3
CAISESARGGGYEQYF
>.|TRBV30
CAGTMPTSETQYF
>.|TRBV27
CASSGTGRNQPQHF
>.|TRBV7-9
CASSPLPATENPGELFF
>.|TRBV14
CASSQRVPVQQETQYF
>.|TRBV6-2/TRBV6-3
CASSYSSAGAGELFF
>.|TRBV7-8
CASSLHRGKGSYEQYF
>.|TRBV23-1
CASSQRGVSYNEQFF
>once|TRBV2
CASSEAADYSYEQYF
>.|TRBV4-1
CASSHRLRDTDTQYF
>.|TRBV27
CASRLTRTSANEQFF
>.|TRBV29-1
CSGRLVSHNEQFF
>.|TRBV29-1
CSAGTGGDYGYTF
>once|TRBV19
CASNSGRGTGRYGYTF
>.|TRBV7-2
CASSSWDRGNTEAFF
>.|TRBV5-4
CASSLGSGQTNTEAFF